A selection of T cell receptor beta chains follows, all from one sample in a study of IL-17A CD8 T cells in psoriatic arthritis synovium. The table came from immunoSEQ multiplex PCR; TCRdb's copy has only in-frame clones and leaves some out. The sample lists a few thousand clones, less than 75% occurring once. The sequenced material came from memory CD8+ T cells from synovial fluid. These receptors were taken from a human donor with psoriatic arthritis. Each CDR3 is given with its conserved first and last residue. The D gene is left open where the match is weak. Expanded clones get a size class; other rows say once, few or many, or leave the size out.

NA	TRBV11-3	NA	TRBJ1-1	CASSLGAGTQAFF	TGTGCCAGCAGCTTGGGAGCCGGGACTCAGGCTTTCTTT
NA	TRBV5-4	NA	TRBJ1-6	CASSSEWGQNSPLHF	TGTGCCAGCAGCTCCGAGTGGGGGCAGAATTCACCCCTCCACTTT
NA	TRBV5-6	few	TRBJ1-6	CASSLGQISSYNSPLHF	TGTGCCAGCAGCTTGGGACAGATAAGCTCCTATAATTCACCCCTCCACTTT
NA	TRBV6-5	NA	TRBJ1-1	CASSYPGQGEAFF	TGTGCCAGCAGTTACCCCGGGCAGGGCGAAGCTTTCTTT
TRBD1	TRBV4-2	NA	TRBJ2-7	CASRGTGLNEQYF	TGTGCCAGCAGAGGGACAGGGTTAAACGAGCAGTACTTC
TRBD1	TRBV10-3	NA	TRBJ1-2	CAISEGTVYGYTF	TGTGCCATCAGCGAAGGGACAGTCTATGGCTACACCTTC
TRBD2	TRBV11-2	NA	TRBJ2-7	CASSPSGAGADYEQYF	TGTGCCAGCAGCCCCAGCGGAGCGGGGGCCGACTACGAGCAGTACTTC
NA	TRBV4-1	NA	TRBJ2-4	CASSPRDATVHIQYF	TGCGCCAGCAGCCCTAGGGACGCAACTGTCCACATTCAGTACTTC
NA	TRBV2	NA	TRBJ2-7	CASREAYEQYF	TGTGCCAGCAGAGAAGCGTACGAGCAGTACTTC
TRBD1	TRBV27	NA	TRBJ2-1	CASSHGQGEQFF	TGTGCCAGCAGTCACGGACAGGGGGAGCAGTTCTTC
NA	TRBV10-3	once	TRBJ2-7	CAISESRLWRADSYEQYF	TGTGCCATCAGTGAGTCGAGATTGTGGCGGGCGGACTCCTACGAGCAGTACTTC
NA	TRBV4-3	NA	TRBJ1-6	CASSQDIDRSPLHF	TGCGCCAGCAGCCAAGATATCGACCGATCACCCCTCCACTTT
NA	TRBV2	NA	TRBJ1-2	CASTVSTNYGYTF	TGTGCCAGCACTGTGTCCACTAACTATGGCTACACCTTC
NA	TRBV10-3	NA	TRBJ1-5	CAISESPGNQPQHF	TGTGCCATCAGTGAGTCCCCGGGCAATCAGCCCCAGCATTTT
TRBD2	TRBV7-8	NA	TRBJ2-1	CASRALAGGEDEQFF	TGTGCCAGCAGGGCCCTAGCGGGGGGCGAGGATGAGCAGTTCTTC